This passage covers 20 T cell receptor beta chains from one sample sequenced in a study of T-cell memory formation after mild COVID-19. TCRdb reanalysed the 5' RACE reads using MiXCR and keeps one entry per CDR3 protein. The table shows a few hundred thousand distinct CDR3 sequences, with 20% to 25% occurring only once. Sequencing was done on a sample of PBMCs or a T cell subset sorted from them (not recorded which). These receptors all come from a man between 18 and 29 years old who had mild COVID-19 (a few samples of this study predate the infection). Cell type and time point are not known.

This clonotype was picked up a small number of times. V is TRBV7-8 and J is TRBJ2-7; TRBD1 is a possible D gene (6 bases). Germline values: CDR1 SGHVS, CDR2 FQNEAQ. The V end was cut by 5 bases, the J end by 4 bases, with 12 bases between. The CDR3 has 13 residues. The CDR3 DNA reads TGTGCCAGCAGCCGGGACATGTGGTACGAGCAGTACTTC. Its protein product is CASSRDMWYEQYF.

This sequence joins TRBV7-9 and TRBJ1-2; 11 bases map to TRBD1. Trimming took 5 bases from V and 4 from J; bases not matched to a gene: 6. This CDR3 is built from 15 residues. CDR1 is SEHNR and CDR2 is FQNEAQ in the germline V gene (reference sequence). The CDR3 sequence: CASSATGTGGYGYTF. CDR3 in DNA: TGTGCCAGCAGCGCTACCGGGACAGGGGGCTATGGCTACACCTTC. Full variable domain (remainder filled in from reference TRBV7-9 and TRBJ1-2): DTGVSQNPRHKITKRGQNVTFRCDPISEHNRLYWYRQTLGQGPEFLTYFQNEAQLEKSRLLSDRFSAERPKGSFSTLEIQRTEQGDSAMYLCASSATGTGGYGYTFGSGTRLTVV.

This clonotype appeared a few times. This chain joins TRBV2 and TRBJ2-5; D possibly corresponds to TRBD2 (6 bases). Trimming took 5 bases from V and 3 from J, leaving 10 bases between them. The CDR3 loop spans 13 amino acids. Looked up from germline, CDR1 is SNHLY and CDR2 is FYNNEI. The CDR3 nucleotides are TGTGCCAGCAGTCGGGAGCGAGAAGAGACCCAGTACTTC. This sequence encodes CASSREREETQYF.

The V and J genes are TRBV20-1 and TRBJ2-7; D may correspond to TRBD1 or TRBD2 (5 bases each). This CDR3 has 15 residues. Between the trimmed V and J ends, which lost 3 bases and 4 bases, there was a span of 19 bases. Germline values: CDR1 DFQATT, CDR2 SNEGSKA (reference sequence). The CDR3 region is CSARLPGPRVYEQYF. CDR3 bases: TGCAGTGCTAGGCTACCGGGACCTCGGGTGTACGAGCAGTACTTC.

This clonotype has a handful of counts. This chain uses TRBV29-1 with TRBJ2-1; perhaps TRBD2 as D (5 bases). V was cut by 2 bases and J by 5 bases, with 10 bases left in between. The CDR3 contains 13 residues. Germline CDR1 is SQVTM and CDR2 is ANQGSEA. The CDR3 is CSVETGINNEQFF. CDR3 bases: TGCAGCGTTGAAACGGGGATCAACAATGAGCAGTTCTTC.

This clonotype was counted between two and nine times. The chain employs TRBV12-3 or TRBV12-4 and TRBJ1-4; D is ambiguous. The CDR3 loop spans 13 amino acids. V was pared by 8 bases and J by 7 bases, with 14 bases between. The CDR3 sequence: CASLSSGAEKLFF. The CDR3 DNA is TGTGCCAGCCTGTCGTCAGGAGCTGAAAAACTGTTTTTT.

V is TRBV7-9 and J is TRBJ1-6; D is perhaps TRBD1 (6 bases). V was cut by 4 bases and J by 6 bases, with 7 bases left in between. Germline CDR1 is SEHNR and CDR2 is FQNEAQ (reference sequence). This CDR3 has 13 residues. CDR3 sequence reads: CASSYRVNSPLHF. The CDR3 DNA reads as TGTGCCAGCAGCTACAGGGTTAATTCACCCCTCCACTTT.

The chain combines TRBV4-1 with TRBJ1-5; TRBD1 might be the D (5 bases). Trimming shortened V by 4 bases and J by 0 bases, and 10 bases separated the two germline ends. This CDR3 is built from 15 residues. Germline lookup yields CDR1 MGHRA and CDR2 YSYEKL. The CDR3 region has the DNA TGCGCCAGCAGCCCACGGGGGGATAGCAATCAGCCCCAGCATTTT. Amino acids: CASSPRGDSNQPQHF.

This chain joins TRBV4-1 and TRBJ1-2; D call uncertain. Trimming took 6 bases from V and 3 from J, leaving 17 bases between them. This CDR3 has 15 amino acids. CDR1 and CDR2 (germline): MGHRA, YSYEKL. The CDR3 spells CASSVDIHGDYGYTF. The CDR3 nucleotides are TGCGCCAGCAGTGTAGACATTCACGGGGACTATGGCTACACCTTC.

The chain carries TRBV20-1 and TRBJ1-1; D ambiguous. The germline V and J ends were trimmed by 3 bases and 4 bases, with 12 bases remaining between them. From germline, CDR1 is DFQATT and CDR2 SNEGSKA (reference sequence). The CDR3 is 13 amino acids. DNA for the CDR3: TGCAGTGCTAGTCAGGCAGCCCGCACTGAAGCTTTCTTT. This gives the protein CSASQAARTEAFF.

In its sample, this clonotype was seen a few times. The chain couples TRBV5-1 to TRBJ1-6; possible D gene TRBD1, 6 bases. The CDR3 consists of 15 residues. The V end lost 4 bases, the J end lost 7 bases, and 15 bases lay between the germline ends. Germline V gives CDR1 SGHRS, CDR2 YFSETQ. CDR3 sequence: CASSPRQDTNSPLHF. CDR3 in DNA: TGCGCCAGCAGCCCACGACAGGACACGAATTCACCCCTCCACTTT.

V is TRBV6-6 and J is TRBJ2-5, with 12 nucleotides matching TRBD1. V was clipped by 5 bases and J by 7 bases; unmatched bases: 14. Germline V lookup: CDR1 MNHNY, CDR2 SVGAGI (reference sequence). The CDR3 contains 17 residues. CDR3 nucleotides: TGTGCCAGCAGTCCTCCGGGACAGGGGGCTCGTTTTGGGACCCAGTACTTC. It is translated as CASSPPGQGARFGTQYF.

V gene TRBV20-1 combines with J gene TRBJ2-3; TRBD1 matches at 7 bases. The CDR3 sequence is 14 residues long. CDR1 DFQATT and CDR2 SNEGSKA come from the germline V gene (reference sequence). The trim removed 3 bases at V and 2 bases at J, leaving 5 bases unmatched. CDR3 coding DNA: TGCAGTGCTAGTCAGGGGGTTTTCACAGATACGCAGTATTTT. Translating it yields CSASQGVFTDTQYF.

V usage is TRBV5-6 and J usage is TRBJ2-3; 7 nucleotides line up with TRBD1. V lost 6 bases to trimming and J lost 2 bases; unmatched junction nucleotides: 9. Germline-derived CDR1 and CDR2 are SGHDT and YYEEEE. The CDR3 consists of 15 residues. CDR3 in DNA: TGTGCCAGCAACAAAGCACAGGGGTACACAGATACGCAGTATTTT. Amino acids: CASNKAQGYTDTQYF.

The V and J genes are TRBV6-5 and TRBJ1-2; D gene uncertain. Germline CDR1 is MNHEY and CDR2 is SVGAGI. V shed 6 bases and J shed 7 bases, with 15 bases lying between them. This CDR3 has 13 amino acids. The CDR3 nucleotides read TGTGCCAGCAGCCCTAGGACCACGGGTGGCTACACCTTC. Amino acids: CASSPRTTGGYTF.

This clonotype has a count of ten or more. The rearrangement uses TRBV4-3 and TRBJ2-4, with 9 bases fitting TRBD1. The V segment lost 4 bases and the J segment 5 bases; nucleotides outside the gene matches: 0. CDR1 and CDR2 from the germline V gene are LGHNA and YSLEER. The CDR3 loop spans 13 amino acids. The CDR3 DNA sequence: TGCGCCAGCAGCCGGGACAGGGAAAACATTCAGTACTTC. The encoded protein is CASSRDRENIQYF.

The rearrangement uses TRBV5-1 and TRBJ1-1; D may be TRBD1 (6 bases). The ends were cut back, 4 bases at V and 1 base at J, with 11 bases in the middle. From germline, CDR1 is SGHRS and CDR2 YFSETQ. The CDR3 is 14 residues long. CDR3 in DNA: TGCGCCAGCAGCGAAGGACAGACGAACACTGAAGCTTTCTTT. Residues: CASSEGQTNTEAFF.

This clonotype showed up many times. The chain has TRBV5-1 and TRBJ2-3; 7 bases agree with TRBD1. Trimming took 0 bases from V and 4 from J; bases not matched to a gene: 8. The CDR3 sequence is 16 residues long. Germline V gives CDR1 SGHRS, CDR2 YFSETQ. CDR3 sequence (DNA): TGCGCCAGCAGCTTGGTCGCCGGGACAGATCCAGATACGCAGTATTTT. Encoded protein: CASSLVAGTDPDTQYF. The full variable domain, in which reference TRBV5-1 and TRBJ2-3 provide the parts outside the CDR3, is KAGVTQTPRYLIKTRGQQVTLSCSPISGHRSVSWYQQTPGQGLQFLFEYFSETQRNKGNFPGRFSGRQFSNSRSEMNVSTLELGDSALYLCASSLVAGTDPDTQYFGPGTRLTVL.

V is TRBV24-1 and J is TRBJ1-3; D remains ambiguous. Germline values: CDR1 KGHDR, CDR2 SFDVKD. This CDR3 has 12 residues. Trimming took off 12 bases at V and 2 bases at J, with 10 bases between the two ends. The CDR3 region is CAATSTGNTIYF. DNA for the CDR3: TGTGCCGCTACAAGTACTGGAAACACCATATATTTT.

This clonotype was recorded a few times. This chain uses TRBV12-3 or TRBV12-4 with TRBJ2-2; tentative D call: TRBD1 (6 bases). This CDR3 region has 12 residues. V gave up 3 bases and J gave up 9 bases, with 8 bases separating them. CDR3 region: CASSLGAWELFF. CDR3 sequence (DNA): TGTGCCAGCAGTTTGGGGGCGTGGGAGCTGTTTTTT.